The 32 T cell receptor beta chains in this list originate from one sample, sequenced in a study of shared clonotypes between healthy human individuals. Naive CD8 isolation took CD45RO-negative cells positively selected for CCR7 and excluded terminally differentiated effector memory CD45RA+ cells. Clones were read by immunoSEQ multiplex PCR, and TCRdb kept only the in-frame ones, dropping some. Found here are roughly 2.1 million clones, around 93% of them singletons; the top ten hold under 2%. Sequenced material: naive CD8+ T cells from PBMCs. All receptors derive from a man aged 18 to 29 in good health. Some clones in this sample may be carry-over from other donors' samples.

The genes are TRBV15 and TRBJ2-1; 10 bases agree with TRBD2. Germline CDR1 and CDR2: LNHNV and YYDKDF (reference sequence). J gave up 5 bases and V 5 bases, and 12 bases lay outside the gene matches. The CDR3 has 17 amino acids. Here the CDR3 reads CATSENQRLAGHNEQFF. As DNA, the CDR3 is TGTGCCACCAGCGAAAATCAGAGACTAGCGGGTCACAATGAGCAGTTCTTC.

The CDR3 DNA reads as TGTGCCAGCAGCGTAGACGCCGAACGAGAGACCCAGTACTTC. Protein: CASSVDAERETQYF. The V and J genes are TRBV9 and TRBJ2-5; D gene ambiguous. CDR1 SGDLS and CDR2 YYNGEE come from the germline V gene. V lost 0 bases to trimming and J lost 4 bases, with 10 bases between them. The CDR3 loop spans 14 amino acids. Drawing the rest from reference TRBV9 and TRBJ2-5, the complete variable domain is DSGVTQTPKHLITATGQRVTLRCSPRSGDLSVYWYQQSLDQGLQFLIQYYNGEERAKGNILERFSAQQFPDLHSELNLSSLELGDSALYFCASSVDAERETQYFGPGTRLLVL.

This chain links TRBV16 with TRBJ2-4, with a weak D call TRBD2 (6 bases). The CDR3 runs to 18 residues. Trimming stripped 0 bases from V and 0 bases from J, with 15 bases between. In germline, CDR1 is KGHSY, CDR2 FQNENV. The CDR3 loop is CASSQSAGTRLAKNIQYF. DNA for the CDR3: TGTGCCAGCAGCCAATCAGCCGGGACTCGTCTAGCCAAAAACATTCAGTACTTC.

The chain employs TRBV13 and TRBJ2-7, with a possible D match to TRBD1 (6 bases). V lost 4 bases to trimming and J lost 3 bases, with 19 bases between them. Germline-derived CDR1 and CDR2 are PRHDT and FYEKMQ (reference sequence). The CDR3 is 16 residues long. CDR3 sequence reads: CASSSNRVGVDYEQYF. The CDR3 DNA sequence: TGTGCCAGCAGCTCAAACAGGGTTGGCGTCGACTACGAGCAGTACTTC.

The chain uses TRBV7-2 and TRBJ2-4; 13 bases fit TRBD2. V gave up 6 bases and J gave up 3 bases; unmatched junction bases: 5. In germline, CDR1 is SGHTA, CDR2 FQGNSA. CDR3 length equals 16 residues. The DNA for the CDR3 is TGTGCCAGCAGTTCACTAGCGGGAGGGCACAAAAACATTCAGTACTTC. Translating gives CASSSLAGGHKNIQYF.

The chain has TRBV15 and TRBJ1-3; 9 bases agree with TRBD1. Germline CDR1 reads LNHNV; CDR2 reads YYDKDF (reference sequence). Trimming at V came to 0 bases and at J to 3 bases, leaving 9 bases not matched to a gene. CDR3 size: 18 residues. Here the CDR3 reads CATSRDHATGGVGNTIYF. As DNA, the CDR3 is TGTGCCACCAGCAGAGACCACGCGACAGGGGGAGTTGGAAACACCATATATTTT.

With regard to this clone: The same CDR3 also results from other DNA sequences found in this sample. This chain links TRBV11-2 with TRBJ2-7; D is unclear. The CDR3 has 11 residues. Trimming stripped 4 bases from V and 4 bases from J, with 5 bases between. Germline values: CDR1 SGHAT, CDR2 FQNNGV. This CDR3 is CASSSPYEQYF. CDR3 DNA sequence: TGTGCCAGCAGCTCGCCTTACGAGCAGTACTTC.

The chain couples TRBV7-9 to TRBJ1-3, with TRBD1 matching 7 bases. This CDR3 region has 15 residues. Germline V gives CDR1 SEHNR, CDR2 FQNEAQ (reference sequence). The J segment lost 4 bases and the V segment lost 5 bases, leaving 8 bases of the junction unmatched. CDR3 bases: TGTGCCAGCAGCCCGGGACAGTCAGAGGGAAACACCATATATTTT. Its protein product is CASSPGQSEGNTIYF.

Worth noting for this clone: This CDR3 is also generated by other DNA sequences in the sample. The chain combines TRBV9 with TRBJ2-7; 7 positions agree with TRBD2. CDR1 and CDR2 (germline): SGDLS, YYNGEE. The V segment lost 0 bases and the J segment 4 bases; nucleotides outside the gene matches: 4. This CDR3 has 14 amino acids. The DNA for the CDR3 is TGTGCCAGCAGCGTAGGCGGGAGTGATTACGAGCAGTACTTC. Amino acids: CASSVGGSDYEQYF.

Comment on this clone: The sample holds other DNA sequences that translate to the same CDR3. The chain combines TRBV5-8 with TRBJ1-5; D is unclear. Germline V gene data show CDR1 as SGHTS and CDR2 as YDEGEE. Trimming cost V 5 bases and J 0 bases, with 9 bases left between them. The CDR3 is 14 amino acids. The CDR3: CASSLRDSNQPQHF. The CDR3 coding sequence is TGTGCCAGCAGTTTACGGGATAGCAATCAGCCCCAGCATTTT.

J is TRBJ2-4 and V is TRBV4-2; D unresolved. The CDR3 runs to 13 residues. Germline V lookup: CDR1 LGHNA, CDR2 YNFKEQ. V was clipped by 3 bases and J by 5 bases, with 8 bases between them. CDR3 amino acids: CASSQTTENIQYF. The DNA for the CDR3 is TGTGCCAGCAGCCAGACCACCGAAAACATTCAGTACTTC.

The rearrangement uses TRBV7-6 and TRBJ2-3; TRBD1 matches at 8 bases. The germline CDR1 and CDR2 sequences are SGHVS and FNYEAQ. J was trimmed by 0 bases and V by 5 bases; bases with no gene match: 4. This CDR3 has 15 residues. The CDR3: CASSLTGASTDTQYF. CDR3 nucleotides: TGTGCCAGCAGCCTGACAGGGGCCAGCACAGATACGCAGTATTTT.

The chain is built from TRBV6-1 and TRBJ2-7; D unresolved. The CDR3 covers 15 residues. Germline CDR1 is MNHNS and CDR2 is SASEGT. Trimming removed 2 bases from V and 2 bases from J, with 13 bases in between. CDR3: CASSERQAQAYEQYF. In DNA form, the CDR3 reads TGTGCCAGCAGTGAAAGGCAGGCTCAGGCCTACGAGCAGTACTTC.

This clone came up once. The rearrangement links TRBV4-3 to TRBJ2-1, with D possibly TRBD1 on 5 matching bases. The germline V and J ends were trimmed by 1 base and 6 bases, with 13 bases remaining between them. This CDR3 comprises 15 residues. Germline CDR1 is LGHNA and CDR2 is YSLEER. The CDR3 sequence: CASSQGIGVGNEQFF. CDR3 bases: TGCGCCAGCAGCCAAGGGATAGGGGTGGGCAATGAGCAGTTCTTC.

The genes are TRBV7-8 and TRBJ2-5, with a tentative D call TRBD2 (6 bases). The CDR3 extends over 14 amino acids. Trimming stripped 1 base from V and 1 base from J, with 7 bases between. Germline assignment: CDR1 SGHVS and CDR2 FQNEAQ. The DNA for the CDR3 is TGTGCCAGCAGCTTAGGGGGGGTCCAAGAGACCCAGTACTTC. Amino acid sequence: CASSLGGVQETQYF.

This chain connects TRBV5-6 to TRBJ2-1, with TRBD2 identical over 7 bases. CDR1 is SGHDT and CDR2 is YYEEEE in the germline V gene. Unmatched junction bases numbered 10, after V lost 5 bases and J lost 5 bases. The CDR3 is 15 amino acids. The CDR3 sequence: CASSRSAGWNNEQFF. CDR3 bases: TGTGCCAGCAGTCGGTCAGCGGGGTGGAACAATGAGCAGTTCTTC.

The chain has TRBV6-5 and TRBJ1-5; no firm D call. The CDR3 extends over 14 amino acids. CDR1 is MNHEY, CDR2 SVGAGI, per germline. Trimming stripped 8 bases from V and 2 bases from J, with 13 bases between. The CDR3 region is CASHTGLGNQPQHF. In DNA form, the CDR3 reads TGTGCCAGCCACACCGGGCTGGGCAATCAGCCCCAGCATTTT.

The genes are TRBV10-3 and TRBJ2-4; the match to TRBD1 covers 7 bases. The CDR3 sequence is 16 residues long. Germline CDR1 and CDR2: ENHRY and SYGVKD. After removal of 0 bases from V and 2 bases from J, the junction contained 4 bases not matched to a gene. For the CDR3, the DNA is TGTGCCATCAGTGAGTCCGGGACAGTCACCAAAAACATTCAGTACTTC. It translates to CAISESGTVTKNIQYF.

This chain uses TRBV7-8 with TRBJ2-1, with 9 bases matching TRBD2. The V segment lost 1 base and the J segment 4 bases; nucleotides outside the gene matches: 8. The CDR3 contains 17 residues. CDR1 SGHVS and CDR2 FQNEAQ come from the germline V gene. The CDR3 bases are TGTGCCAGCAGCTTAGAGGTAGCGGGAGTCTGGTACAATGAGCAGTTCTTC. Amino acids: CASSLEVAGVWYNEQFF. Using reference TRBV7-8 and TRBJ2-1 for the parts outside the CDR3, the full variable domain is GAGVSQSPRYKVAKRGQDVALRCDPISGHVSLFWYQQALGQGPEFLTYFQNEAQLDKSGLPSDRFFAERPEGSVSTLKIQRTQQEDSAVYLCASSLEVAGVWYNEQFFGPGTRLTVL.

The gene calls are TRBV5-1 and TRBJ1-4; maybe TRBD1 (5 bases). The CDR3 contains 15 residues. The V gene lost 2 bases and the J gene lost 0 bases, with 8 bases spanning the gap. CDR1 and CDR2 (germline): SGHRS, YFSETQ. The DNA for the CDR3 is TGCGCCAGCAGCTTTGACAGAGCAACTAATGAAAAACTGTTTTTT. Encoded protein: CASSFDRATNEKLFF.

The V gene is TRBV27, the J gene TRBJ1-4; possibly TRBD1 for D (5 bases). Per the germline V gene, CDR1 is MNHEY and CDR2 is SMNVEV (reference sequence). V was clipped by 6 bases and J by 0 bases, with 11 bases between them. The CDR3 runs to 15 residues. The CDR3 sequence: CASSDGTATNEKLFF. DNA for the CDR3: TGTGCCAGCAGCGACGGGACCGCAACTAATGAAAAACTGTTTTTT.

V usage is TRBV11-2 and J usage is TRBJ2-2, with no clear D. The germline V gene has CDR1 SGHAT and CDR2 FQNNGV. The CDR3 is 13 amino acids. V dropped 7 bases and J dropped 6 bases, with 12 bases sitting between them. This CDR3 is CASTGLEAGELFF. The DNA for the CDR3 is TGTGCCAGCACGGGCCTCGAGGCCGGGGAGCTGTTTTTT.

This chain joins TRBV7-9 and TRBJ2-3; weak D call: TRBD1 (6 bases). V shed 3 bases and J shed 2 bases, with 12 bases lying between them. The germline V gene has CDR1 SEHNR and CDR2 FQNEAQ (reference sequence). This CDR3 comprises 15 residues. The CDR3 here is CASSFTGWDTDTQYF. The CDR3, as DNA: TGTGCCAGCAGCTTTACAGGGTGGGACACAGATACGCAGTATTTT.

The rearrangement uses TRBV4-3 and TRBJ1-2; a possible D gene is TRBD1 (5 bases). The CDR3 is 19 residues long. CDR1 LGHNA and CDR2 YSLEER come from the germline V gene. V was shortened by 0 bases and J by 3 bases, with 23 bases between the two germline ends. The CDR3 spells CASSQDLPRVEARDYGYTF. For the CDR3, the DNA is TGCGCCAGCAGCCAAGACCTACCCAGGGTCGAAGCTCGGGACTATGGCTACACCTTC.

The chain uses TRBV9 and TRBJ1-5, with D possibly being TRBD1 (6 bases). With 3 bases removed from V and 9 bases from J, the gap between germline ends came to 16 bases. Germline CDR1 reads SGDLS; CDR2 reads YYNGEE. The CDR3 extends over 14 amino acids. The CDR3 spells CASSDGGAPGPQHF. In nucleotides, the CDR3 is TGTGCCAGCAGCGATGGGGGGGCCCCGGGGCCCCAGCATTTT.

The sample holds one count of this clone. The chain uses TRBV6-4 and TRBJ2-7; 10 bases align to TRBD1. The CDR3 spans 15 residues. Germline V gives CDR1 MRHNA, CDR2 SNTAGT. The V gene end was trimmed by 2 bases and the J gene end by 2 bases; junction bases not matched to a gene: 3. CDR3 DNA: TGTGCCAGCAGTGACCGGGGACAGGGGACCTACGAGCAGTACTTC. Its translation is CASSDRGQGTYEQYF.

The chain combines TRBV10-3 with TRBJ2-1; 12 bases line up with TRBD2. V was clipped by 3 bases and J by 5 bases; unmatched bases: 5. Looked up from germline, CDR1 is ENHRY and CDR2 is SYGVKD. The CDR3 is made up of 16 amino acids. The CDR3 loop is CAISDLTSGSHNEQFF. In DNA, the CDR3 is TGTGCCATCAGTGACTTGACTAGCGGGAGCCACAATGAGCAGTTCTTC.

The gene calls are TRBV27 and TRBJ1-1; 7 nucleotides agree with TRBD1. V shed 3 bases and J 6 bases; nucleotides not matched to a gene: 7. The CDR3 runs to 14 residues. The germline gives CDR1 MNHEY, CDR2 SMNVEV (reference sequence). CDR3 bases: TGTGCCAGCAGTTTGGTACAGGGGATCGCTGAAGCTTTCTTT. Translating gives CASSLVQGIAEAFF.

This chain uses TRBV28 with TRBJ2-7, with 8 bases lining up with TRBD2. V trimming: 3 bases; J trimming: 2 bases; junction bases outside the gene matches: 6. Germline CDR1 is MDHEN and CDR2 is SYDVKM. The CDR3 sequence is 15 residues long. Here the CDR3 reads CASSFFSGSAYEQYF. CDR3 DNA sequence: TGTGCCAGCAGTTTCTTCAGCGGGAGCGCCTACGAGCAGTACTTC.

This chain links TRBV4-3 with TRBJ2-1, with 8 bases matching TRBD1. Per germline, CDR1 LGHNA and CDR2 YSLEER. This CDR3 is built from 14 residues. V shed 4 bases and J 6 bases; nucleotides not matched to a gene: 5. CDR3 loop: CASSPRGTGNEQFF. Here the CDR3 DNA reads TGCGCCAGCAGCCCCCGCGGGACAGGCAATGAGCAGTTCTTC.

The sample holds one count of this clone. The chain combines TRBV15 with TRBJ2-2; possible D gene TRBD1, 5 bases. The V gene's germline CDR1 is LNHNV and CDR2 YYDKDF (reference sequence). The length of the CDR3 is 12 residues. V lost 9 bases and J 0 bases, leaving 5 bases between the germline ends. CDR3 coding DNA: TGTGCCACGACAGCGAACACCGGGGAGCTGTTTTTT. This translates into CATTANTGELFF.

V is TRBV7-2 and J is TRBJ2-7, with 7 positions matching TRBD2. Germline values: CDR1 SGHTA, CDR2 FQGNSA. The J segment lost 0 bases and the V segment lost 3 bases, leaving 8 bases of the junction unmatched. The CDR3 length is 16 residues. The CDR3 DNA reads as TGTGCCAGCAGCTTCCCGATGAGCGGGGACTCCTACGAGCAGTACTTC. Translated: CASSFPMSGDSYEQYF.